Sequencing of this TCR beta chain was carried out in a study of CDR3 diversity in severe acne. One entry per CDR3 protein, called by TCRdb with MiXCR from the PCR reads. The sample lists approximately 90,000 distinct CDR3 sequences; about half were seen once. This clonotype came up a few times. The CDR3 runs to 12 residues. Germline CDR1 and CDR2: SGHTA and FQGNSA. V dropped 5 bases and J dropped 10 bases, with 14 bases sitting between them. The chain has TRBV7-2 and TRBJ1-2; TRBD1 might be the D (6 bases). The receptor was derived from a male donor in good health, serving as a control. The sample consisted of blood. Here the CDR3 DNA reads TGTGCCAGCAGCCAAGCCCCAGGGGACTACACCTTC. It translates to CASSQAPGDYTF.